The 17 T cell receptor beta chains reported below all come from one sample, sequenced in a study of T-cell memory formation after mild COVID-19. TCRdb analysed the 5' RACE reads with MiXCR anew, one entry per CDR3 protein. The sample contains under 450,000 distinct CDR3 sequences, more than 20% of which appear only once. Sequenced: PBMCs or a T cell subset sorted from them (not recorded which). The receptors stem from an adult woman who had mild COVID-19 (a few samples of this study predate the infection). Cell type and time point are not known.

The chain uses TRBV2 and TRBJ1-1, with 9 nucleotides matching TRBD1. Per the germline V gene, CDR1 is SNHLY and CDR2 is FYNNEI. CDR3 size: 15 residues. V gave up 7 bases and J gave up 6 bases; unmatched junction bases: 12. CDR3 sequence reads: CASIRRGQGQSEAFF. The CDR3, as DNA: TGTGCCAGCATACGGAGGGGACAGGGCCAGTCTGAAGCTTTCTTT.

This clonotype has more than one count but fewer than ten. The chain employs TRBV6-5 and TRBJ1-6; a possible D gene is TRBD1 (5 bases). V was cut by 0 bases and J by 10 bases, with 10 bases left in between. The CDR3 spans 14 residues. Germline CDR1 MNHEY, CDR2 SVGAGI. The CDR3 loop is CASSYSGGRSPLHF. The DNA of the CDR3 is TGTGCCAGCAGTTACTCCGGGGGGAGATCACCCCTCCACTTT.

The chain links TRBV5-1 to TRBJ1-4; D gene ambiguous. The CDR3 is 13 amino acids. V was shortened by 0 bases and J by 8 bases, with 8 bases between the two germline ends. Germline V gene sequence: CDR1 SGHRS, CDR2 YFSETQ. The CDR3 nucleotides are TGCGCCAGCAGCTTGGTAGTTGGCGAAAAACTGTTTTTT. Amino acids: CASSLVVGEKLFF. The full variable domain, with the rest looked up from reference TRBV5-1 and TRBJ1-4, is KAGVTQTPRYLIKTRGQQVTLSCSPISGHRSVSWYQQTPGQGLQFLFEYFSETQRNKGNFPGRFSGRQFSNSRSEMNVSTLELGDSALYLCASSLVVGEKLFFGSGTQLSVL.

For this clonotype: One junction end does not reproduce the germline sequence, and a read error may be involved. This sequence joins TRBV6-2 or TRBV6-3 and TRBJ2-2; D gene unclear. Germline CDR1 reads MNHEY; CDR2 reads SVGEGT. The CDR3 length is 15 residues. CDR3 protein: CASRGNLANAGELFF. The CDR3 DNA reads as TGTGCCAGCAGGGGTAATTTGGCGAACGCCGGGGAGCTGTTTTTT.

V and J are TRBV6-2 or TRBV6-3 and TRBJ1-3; D gene unclear. The CDR3 consists of 14 residues. The V end was cut by 2 bases, the J end by 2 bases, with 7 bases between. CDR1 is MNHEY, CDR2 SVGEGT, per germline. CDR3 sequence (DNA): TGTGCCAGCAGTTACGGGGAGACTGGAAACACCATATATTTT. Translation: CASSYGETGNTIYF.

This chain uses TRBV6-2 or TRBV6-3 with TRBJ2-5, with TRBD2 identical over 8 bases. From germline, CDR1 is MNHEY and CDR2 SVGEGT. The CDR3 length is 13 residues. Trimming cost V 5 bases and J 5 bases; bases outside gene matches: 4. In nucleotides, the CDR3 is TGTGCCAGCAGTATCGGCGGGAGGGAGACCCAGTACTTC. Protein product: CASSIGGRETQYF.

The chain is built from TRBV11-2 and TRBJ1-2; a possible D gene is TRBD1 (6 bases). V gave up 3 bases and J gave up 6 bases, with 20 bases separating them. Germline CDR1 reads SGHAT; CDR2 reads FQNNGV. The CDR3 totals 16 residues. The CDR3 loop is CASSLGPGGGLDGYTF. The CDR3 DNA sequence: TGTGCCAGCAGCTTGGGGCCCGGCGGGGGCCTAGATGGCTACACCTTC. Full variable domain (remainder filled in from reference TRBV11-2 and TRBJ1-2): EAGVAQSPRYKIIEKRQSVAFWCNPISGHATLYWYQQILGQGPKLLIQFQNNGVVDDSQLPKDRFSAERLKGVDSTLKIQPAKLEDSAVYLCASSLGPGGGLDGYTFGSGTRLTVV.

This clonotype has a handful of counts. V and J are TRBV18 and TRBJ2-1; TRBD2 agrees at 13 bases. The CDR3 contains 16 residues. The V segment lost 3 bases and the J segment 6 bases; nucleotides outside the gene matches: 5. Germline V lookup: CDR1 KGHSH, CDR2 LQKENI. DNA for the CDR3: TGTGCCAGCTCACCCGAACTAGCGGGAGGGCTCAATGAGCAGTTCTTC. Translation: CASSPELAGGLNEQFF. Looking up the rest from reference TRBV18 and TRBJ2-1 gives the full variable domain: NAGVMQNPRHLVRRRGQEARLRCSPMKGHSHVYWYRQLPEEGLKFMVYLQKENIIDESGMPKERFSAEFPKEGPSILRIQQVVRGDSAAYFCASSPELAGGLNEQFFGPGTRLTVL.

The sample holds a few counts of this clonotype. The V and J genes are TRBV7-2 and TRBJ2-3; maybe TRBD2 (5 bases). The germline V gene encodes CDR1 SGHTA and CDR2 FQGNSA. CDR3 length equals 17 residues. Trimming pared 1 base from V and 4 bases from J, leaving 18 bases between. The CDR3 sequence is CASSLGHWEPRSDTQYF. CDR3 sequence (DNA): TGTGCCAGCAGCTTAGGCCACTGGGAGCCCCGGTCAGATACGCAGTATTTT.

This clonotype has only a few counts. V gene TRBV27 combines with J gene TRBJ1-1; 7 nucleotides agree with TRBD1. The CDR3 runs 14 residues. Germline loops: CDR1 MNHEY, CDR2 SMNVEV (reference sequence). Unmatched junction bases numbered 7, after V lost 5 bases and J lost 4 bases. The CDR3 DNA is TGTGCCAGCAGTCCAGGGGGGTTTGGCACTGAAGCTTTCTTT. Translation: CASSPGGFGTEAFF.

The V and J genes are TRBV13 and TRBJ1-3; D is possibly TRBD1 (5 bases). This CDR3 is built from 16 residues. V gave up 5 bases and J gave up 7 bases, with 21 bases separating them. CDR1 is PRHDT and CDR2 is FYEKMQ in the germline V gene (reference sequence). The CDR3 region is CASSPMGVKAWNTIYF. The CDR3 region has the DNA TGTGCCAGCAGCCCGATGGGGGTGAAAGCTTGGAACACCATATATTTT.

The sample holds one count of this clonotype. This chain links TRBV12-3 or TRBV12-4 with TRBJ1-4; D is undetermined. V was shortened by 3 bases and J by 4 bases, with 9 bases between the two germline ends. This CDR3 spans 14 amino acids. The CDR3 DNA is TGTGCCAGCAGTTTCGTACAGCTTAATGAAAAACTGTTTTTT. This encodes CASSFVQLNEKLFF.

The chain links TRBV7-9 to TRBJ2-4, with D tentatively TRBD1 (5 bases). This CDR3 is 12 amino acids long. Germline assignment: CDR1 SEHNR and CDR2 FQNEAQ (reference sequence). Trimming cost V 4 bases and J 8 bases, with 9 bases left between them. CDR3 residues: CASSSRADIQYF. The CDR3 bases are TGTGCCAGCAGCTCCAGGGCAGACATTCAGTACTTC.

The V and J genes are TRBV6-5 and TRBJ1-5; a weak D match, TRBD1 (5 bases). Germline V gives CDR1 MNHEY, CDR2 SVGAGI. V lost 6 bases, J lost 6 bases, and 12 bases lay in between. This CDR3 is built from 13 residues. CDR3 amino acids: CASRPGNGQPQHF. The CDR3, as DNA: TGTGCCAGCAGACCAGGGAATGGTCAGCCCCAGCATTTT.

This clonotype has just a few counts. The V call is TRBV5-1, the J call TRBJ1-1; D is undetermined. Germline V gene data show CDR1 as SGHRS and CDR2 as YFSETQ. The V gene lost 1 base and the J gene lost 0 bases, with 10 bases spanning the gap. This CDR3 has 15 amino acids. The CDR3 bases are TGCGCCAGCAGCTTGACGACGGACCTGAACACTGAAGCTTTCTTT. Translating gives CASSLTTDLNTEAFF.

The chain uses TRBV7-6 and TRBJ2-5, with 8 bases fitting TRBD1. This CDR3 comprises 16 residues. Germline CDR1 SGHVS, CDR2 FNYEAQ. Unmatched junction bases numbered 12, after V lost 5 bases and J lost 4 bases. CDR3 amino acids: CASSTEDRVGRETQYF. CDR3 nucleotide sequence: TGTGCCAGCAGCACGGAGGACAGGGTCGGTAGAGAGACCCAGTACTTC.

This clonotype was counted a few times. The chain combines TRBV19 with TRBJ2-3, with D possibly being TRBD2 (6 bases). The CDR3 is 15 amino acids. Germline V gives CDR1 LNHDA, CDR2 SQIVND (reference sequence). The germline V and J ends were trimmed by 3 bases and 0 bases, with 10 bases remaining between them. The CDR3 bases are TGTGCCAGTAGTATCACCGGGAGCAGCACAGATACGCAGTATTTT. Translated, it gives CASSITGSSTDTQYF.